This T cell receptor (beta chain) was identified in a study of T cells expressing NK-cell markers. The length of the CDR3 is 16 residues. Germline assignment: CDR1 LNHNV and CDR2 YYDKDF (reference sequence). TCRdb reprocessed the 5' RACE reads; each CDR3 protein has one entry and no DNA is given. This listing includes a few hundred thousand distinct CDR3 sequences. The chain links TRBV15 to TRBJ2-1; TCRdb designates TRBD1, a call that cannot be tested without DNA. The clonotype was recovered from a man aged 18-75 years in good health. The source material was blood T cells: a sorted CD56 or NKG2C T cell subset, CD4+ or CD8+ T cells, or bulk PBMC T cells (not recorded which). CDR3 in amino acids: CATSRVIGQGASEQFF.